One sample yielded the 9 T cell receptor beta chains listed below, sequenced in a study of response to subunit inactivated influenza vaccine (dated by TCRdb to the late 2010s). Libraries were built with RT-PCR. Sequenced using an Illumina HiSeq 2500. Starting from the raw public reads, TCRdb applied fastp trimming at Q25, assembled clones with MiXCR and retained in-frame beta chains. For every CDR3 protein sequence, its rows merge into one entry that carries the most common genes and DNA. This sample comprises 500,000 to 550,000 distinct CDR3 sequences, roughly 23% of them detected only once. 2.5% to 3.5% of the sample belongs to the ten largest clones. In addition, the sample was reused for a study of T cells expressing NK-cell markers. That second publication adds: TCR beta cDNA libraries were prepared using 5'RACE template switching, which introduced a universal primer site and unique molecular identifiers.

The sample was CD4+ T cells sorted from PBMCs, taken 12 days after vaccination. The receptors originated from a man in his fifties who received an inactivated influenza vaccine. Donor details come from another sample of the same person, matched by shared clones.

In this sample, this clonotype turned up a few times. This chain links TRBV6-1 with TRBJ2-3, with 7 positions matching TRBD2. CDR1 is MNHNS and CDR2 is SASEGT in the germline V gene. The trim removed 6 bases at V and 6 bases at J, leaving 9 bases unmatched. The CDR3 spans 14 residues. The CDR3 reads CASRGGSPGDTQYF. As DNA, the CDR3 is TGTGCCAGCAGGGGCGGGAGCCCCGGGGATACGCAGTATTTT.

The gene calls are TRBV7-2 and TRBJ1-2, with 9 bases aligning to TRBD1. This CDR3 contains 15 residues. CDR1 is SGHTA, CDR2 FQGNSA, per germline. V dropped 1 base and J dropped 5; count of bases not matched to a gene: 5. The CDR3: CASSLGGGQGYGYTF. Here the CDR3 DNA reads TGTGCCAGCAGCTTAGGGGGGGGACAGGGATATGGCTACACCTTC.

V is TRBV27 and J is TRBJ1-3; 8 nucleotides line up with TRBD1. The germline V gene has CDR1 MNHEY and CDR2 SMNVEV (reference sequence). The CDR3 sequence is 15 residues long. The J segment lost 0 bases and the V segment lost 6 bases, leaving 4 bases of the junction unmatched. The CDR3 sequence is CASSKTGGSGNTIYF. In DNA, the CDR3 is TGTGCCAGCAGCAAAACAGGGGGCTCTGGAAACACCATATATTTT.

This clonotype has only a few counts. The CDR3 DNA is TGTGCCAGCAGTTACACTGACAGGGGGACCTACAATGAGCAGTTCTTC. It encodes CASSYTDRGTYNEQFF. The chain is built from TRBV6-2 or TRBV6-3 and TRBJ2-1, with 9 bases aligning to TRBD1. This CDR3 comprises 16 residues. V lost 2 bases, J lost 2 bases, and 4 bases stayed unmatched. Germline V gene data show CDR1 as MNHEY and CDR2 as SVGEGT.

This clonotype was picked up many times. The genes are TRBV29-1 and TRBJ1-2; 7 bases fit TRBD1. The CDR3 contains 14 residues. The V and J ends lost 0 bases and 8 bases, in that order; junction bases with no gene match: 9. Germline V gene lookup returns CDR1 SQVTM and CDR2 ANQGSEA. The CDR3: CSVEDRGGGWGYTF. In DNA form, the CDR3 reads TGCAGCGTTGAAGACCGAGGGGGCGGATGGGGCTACACCTTC.

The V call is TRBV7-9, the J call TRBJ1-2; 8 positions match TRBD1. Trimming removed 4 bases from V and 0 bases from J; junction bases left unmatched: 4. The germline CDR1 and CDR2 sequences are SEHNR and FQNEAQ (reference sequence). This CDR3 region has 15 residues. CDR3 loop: CASSSQGGANYGYTF. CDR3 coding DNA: TGTGCCAGCAGCTCACAGGGGGGAGCTAACTATGGCTACACCTTC.

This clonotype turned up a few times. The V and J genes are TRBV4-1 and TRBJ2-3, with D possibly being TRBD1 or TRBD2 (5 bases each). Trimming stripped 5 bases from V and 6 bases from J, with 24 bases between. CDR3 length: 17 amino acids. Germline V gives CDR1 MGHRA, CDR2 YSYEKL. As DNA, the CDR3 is TGCGCCAGCAGCTTAGGGATGGGGGTGACGGGGTCCGATACGCAGTATTTT. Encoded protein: CASSLGMGVTGSDTQYF.

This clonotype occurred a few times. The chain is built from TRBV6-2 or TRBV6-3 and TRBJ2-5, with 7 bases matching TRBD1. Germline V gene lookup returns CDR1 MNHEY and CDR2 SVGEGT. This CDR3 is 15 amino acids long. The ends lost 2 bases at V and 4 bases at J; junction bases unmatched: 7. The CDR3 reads CASSYPGQAPETQYF. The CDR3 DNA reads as TGTGCCAGCAGTTACCCCGGACAGGCACCAGAGACCCAGTACTTC.

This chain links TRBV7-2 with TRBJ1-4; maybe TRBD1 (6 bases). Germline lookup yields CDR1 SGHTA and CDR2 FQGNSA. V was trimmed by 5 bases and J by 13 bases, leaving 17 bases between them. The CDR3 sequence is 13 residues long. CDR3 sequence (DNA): TGTGCCAGCAGCCTACACAGAGGGGACACACTGTTTTTT. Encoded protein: CASSLHRGDTLFF.